This T cell receptor (beta chain) was captured in a study of tumor and adjacent non-tumor tissue in lung cancer (dated by TCRdb to between 2017 and 2018). Background for the entire study: Patients with adenocarcinoma (approximately 11), squamous cell carcinoma (2) and small cell lung cancer (1) were included in the cohort. The roughly 15 patients were aged about 30 to 80 years, included approximately ten men and 5 women, and had TNM stage I to III disease. Bulk TCRbeta repertoires were compared between lung tumor tissue and matched distant non-tumor lung tissue obtained from approximately 16 lung cancer patients. A total of 95 million to 150 million productive TCRbeta reads were generated by sequencing, corresponding to an average of roughly 4 million reads per sample. TCRbeta CDR3 sequencing was performed on roughly 32 paired specimens, with one tumor sample and one normal lung sample collected per patient. General study outcomes and caveats: A significantly larger cumulative share of the repertoire was made up by the top 100 clones in normal lung than in tumor tissue. The sequencing platform is not named in the methods, and unique molecular identifiers are not mentioned. Only roughly 14 patients were in the cohort, and the authors stated that larger samples and more detailed clinical data are needed. Peripheral blood was not sequenced, so blood TCRbeta repertoires in these lung cancer patients were not examined. TCR diversity was significantly higher in younger patients, and higher tumor TCR diversity was associated with shorter overall and disease-free survival. Tumor tissue showed significantly greater TCR diversity (inverse Simpson) than normal lung tissue (about 400 vs 180, P = 0.0075, Mann-Whitney U test).

The library was built by means of multiplex PCR. TCRdb records Illumina HiSeq 2500 as the sequencer. TCRbeta libraries were constructed through three rounds of nested PCR with primers (Table S4) according to protocols adapted from ARM-PCR. PCR products of 200-500 bp were gel-excised and purified with the QIAquick gel extraction kit before sequencing. Under the source paper's analysis protocol: Reads were cleaned using Trimmomatic, were merged into complete CDR3 sequences using FLASH, and were assigned to V(D)J germline segments using MiTCR. Clonal diversity was calculated as the inverse Simpson's index using VDJtools. Productive reads were defined as in-frame sequences without a premature stop codon. The raw public reads went through TCRdb reprocessing: fastp at Q25, MiXCR clone calling, in-frame beta chains kept. Records with the same CDR3 protein are collapsed into one entry carrying the most frequent genes and DNA. The V and J calls were not made by the authors but by TCRdb's processing. This sample comprises some 100,000 distinct CDR3 sequences, approximately 60% of them detected only once. The ten largest clones take up roughly a fifth of the sample.

Based on the germline V gene, the CDR1 and CDR2 sequences are SGHAT and FQNNGV. The germline ends are 13 bases apart after V is trimmed by 5 bases and J by 9 bases. The CDR3 starts with the cysteine, ends with the phenylalanine, and has 12 residues. The DNA shown is the 36-base CDR3, in frame from base 1. On this clonotype itself: Its antigen is currently not known. No quality values exist for individual bases; no much larger clone is one base distant.

RNA was isolated from bulk, unsorted tissue, and RNA quality was assessed with a NanoDrop ND-1000 and an Agilent 2100. The normal lung samples consisted of distant non-tumor tissue collected more than 3 cm from the tumor edge. Newly diagnosed lung cancer patients without prior chemotherapy who had been admitted for thoracic surgery in China between August and November 2014 were enrolled as donors. Anyone who had undergone radiotherapy or chemotherapy before, or who had another cancer at the same time, was left out of the study. Surgical tissue pieces of 1-2 cm3 were preserved in RNAlater solution and were kept at -80 degrees C until use.

The TCR sequence derives from a man aged 25-40 years with non-small cell lung cancer. The V gene is TRBV11-2 and the J gene is TRBJ1-2, with an unclear D gene assignment. Sample: distant non-tumor lung tissue. The nucleotides are TGTGCCAGCAGCCCAGACCCGTACAGCTACACCTTC. Translated, this gives CASSPDPYSYTF. Beyond the CDR3, the reference TRBV11-2 and TRBJ1-2 genes provide the residues; the full variable domain reads: EAGVAQSPRYKIIEKRQSVAFWCNPISGHATLYWYQQILGQGPKLLIQFQNNGVVDDSQLPKDRFSAERLKGVDSTLKIQPAKLEDSAVYLCASSPDPYSYTFGSGTRLTVV.